These 9 T cell receptor beta chains share one sample of origin, sequenced in a study of graft-versus-host responses after intestinal transplantation. These TCRs are of unknown antigen specificity. Sequencing was performed with immunoSEQ multiplex PCR; in TCRdb, only in-frame clones are kept and a portion is missing. The profile shows some 86,000 clones, 90% to 95% of them singletons. Sequencing was performed on unstimulated CD4+ T cells sorted from spleen or lymph node cells, taken before intestinal transplant. Source of these receptors: a human donor who received an intestinal transplant.

Of note for this clone: Different DNA sequences within this sample yield the same CDR3. The J gene is TRBJ1-2, the V gene TRBV4-3; 8 bases align to TRBD1. The length of the CDR3 is 13 residues. Germline values: CDR1 LGHNA, CDR2 YSLEER. V lost 1 base, J lost 8 bases, and 3 bases stayed unmatched. The CDR3 coding sequence is TGCGCCAGCAGCCAAGGACAGGGGTACGGCTACACCTTC. It translates to CASSQGQGYGYTF.

The V gene is TRBV19, the J gene TRBJ1-1; no definite D call. CDR3 length: 16 residues. V was clipped by 0 bases and J by 3 bases, with 14 bases between them. Germline V lookup: CDR1 LNHDA, CDR2 SQIVND (reference sequence). The CDR3 reads CASSIDLPPRDTEAFF. CDR3 DNA: TGTGCCAGTAGTATAGATCTGCCGCCGAGGGACACTGAAGCTTTCTTT.

The chain combines TRBV7-2 with TRBJ2-7; weak D call: TRBD1 (5 bases). This CDR3 is 12 amino acids long. From germline, CDR1 is SGHTA and CDR2 FQGNSA. Trimming shortened V by 5 bases and J by 7 bases, and 12 bases separated the two germline ends. The CDR3 sequence: CASSPLREEQYF. The CDR3 nucleotides read TGTGCCAGCAGCCCCCTCAGGGAAGAGCAGTACTTC.

The V gene is TRBV7-2, the J gene TRBJ2-1; possible D gene TRBD2, 7 bases. This CDR3 is 17 amino acids long. Germline lookup yields CDR1 SGHTA and CDR2 FQGNSA. Trimming stripped 4 bases from V and 5 bases from J, with 21 bases between. Written as DNA, the CDR3 is TGTGCCAGCAGCTCCGTTGGAGTAGGGGGGGCCAACAATGAGCAGTTCTTC. This translates into CASSSVGVGGANNEQFF.

The rearrangement joins TRBV5-1 to TRBJ2-5; TRBD1 agrees at 11 bases. The ends lost 0 bases at V and 3 bases at J; junction bases unmatched: 1. CDR3 length equals 15 residues. The germline V gene encodes CDR1 SGHRS and CDR2 YFSETQ. CDR3 amino acids: CASSLGDRGEETQYF. CDR3 nucleotides: TGCGCCAGCAGCTTGGGGGACAGGGGGGAAGAGACCCAGTACTTC.

The chain is built from TRBV9 and TRBJ2-1; maybe TRBD2 (7 bases). V shed 0 bases and J shed 2 bases, with 15 bases lying between them. Germline assignment: CDR1 SGDLS and CDR2 YYNGEE. This CDR3 contains 17 residues. The CDR3 here is CASSVGGGQGTYNEQFF. For the CDR3, the DNA is TGTGCCAGCAGCGTAGGGGGGGGGCAGGGGACCTACAATGAGCAGTTCTTC.

This chain connects TRBV4-3 to TRBJ1-4, with 8 bases aligning to TRBD1. This CDR3 spans 17 amino acids. V was pared by 1 base and J by 0 bases, with 4 bases of the junction left unmatched. Germline CDR1 and CDR2: LGHNA and YSLEER. For the CDR3, the DNA is TGCGCCAGCAGCCAAGGGGGGACAGGAGCAACTAATGAAAAACTGTTTTTT. Amino acid sequence: CASSQGGTGATNEKLFF.

The V call is TRBV4-1, the J call TRBJ2-7; D ambiguous. The V end was cut by 1 base, the J end by 2 bases, with 9 bases between. This CDR3 has 14 amino acids. Germline CDR1 and CDR2: MGHRA and YSYEKL. The CDR3 nucleotides are TGCGCCAGCAGCCAAGGCCTAACTACCTACGAGCAGTACTTC. Translated: CASSQGLTTYEQYF.

The chain carries TRBV18 and TRBJ2-3, with 10 bases matching TRBD1. J lost 1 base, V lost 3 bases, and 10 bases had no gene match. This CDR3 has 18 residues. The germline V gene has CDR1 KGHSH and CDR2 LQKENI. The CDR3 region is CASSPFGQGVSGTDTQYF. Here the CDR3 DNA reads TGTGCCAGCTCACCCTTCGGACAGGGGGTTTCTGGCACAGATACGCAGTATTTT.